This T cell receptor beta chain was identified during a study of cytomegalovirus exposure and HLA in healthy donors. Study information: An earlier analysis identified 120 million or so unique TCR beta sequences in 150 million to 200 million T cells.

Turning to this clone: Its antigen is as yet unknown.

Study-wide results and caveats: In vitro testing confirmed a few CMV-associated chains as specific for CMV antigens.

The V and J ends lost 3 bases and 10 bases, in that order; junction bases with no gene match: 3. The CDR3 consists of 14 residues. Germline values: CDR1 MNHNS, CDR2 SASEGT. Use of 60 Vbeta and 13 Jbeta primers characterized the PCR. Using immunoSEQ multiplex PCR, the repertoire was profiled, and TCRdb retains in-frame clones only, with some absent. Of 80,000 to 95,000 clones in the sample, about 60% were seen once. The sample comprised PBMCs. The chain has TRBV6-1 and TRBJ2-1, with 13 bases fitting TRBD2. The TCR was taken from a woman in her thirties in good health and CMV-seronegative. Written as DNA, the CDR3 is TGTGCCAGCAGTGACGGACTAGCGGGGGTGGAGCAGTTCTTC. This translates into CASSDGLAGVEQFF.